This T cell receptor beta chain is drawn from a study of tumour-infiltrating T cells in Burkitt lymphoma. As for the study in general: Overall and progression-free survival were predicted by productive clonality.

TCRdb's table, derived via immunoSEQ multiplex PCR, lists solely in-frame clones and lacks some. Of 13,000 to 15,000 clones listed, over 30% are singletons. The CDR3 has 17 residues. Germline V CDR1 and CDR2: SGHDT, YYEEEE. Trimming removed 3 bases from V and 5 bases from J, with 20 bases in between. The sample was tumor tissue. The receptor was derived from a human donor with diffuse large B-cell lymphoma. The chain couples TRBV5-6 to TRBJ2-2; D might be TRBD1 or TRBD2, each matching 5 bases. CDR3 DNA sequence: TGTGCCAGCAGCTATAGCTTCGGGGACCTTATGACCGGGGAGCTGTTTTTT. It yields the protein CASSYSFGDLMTGELFF.